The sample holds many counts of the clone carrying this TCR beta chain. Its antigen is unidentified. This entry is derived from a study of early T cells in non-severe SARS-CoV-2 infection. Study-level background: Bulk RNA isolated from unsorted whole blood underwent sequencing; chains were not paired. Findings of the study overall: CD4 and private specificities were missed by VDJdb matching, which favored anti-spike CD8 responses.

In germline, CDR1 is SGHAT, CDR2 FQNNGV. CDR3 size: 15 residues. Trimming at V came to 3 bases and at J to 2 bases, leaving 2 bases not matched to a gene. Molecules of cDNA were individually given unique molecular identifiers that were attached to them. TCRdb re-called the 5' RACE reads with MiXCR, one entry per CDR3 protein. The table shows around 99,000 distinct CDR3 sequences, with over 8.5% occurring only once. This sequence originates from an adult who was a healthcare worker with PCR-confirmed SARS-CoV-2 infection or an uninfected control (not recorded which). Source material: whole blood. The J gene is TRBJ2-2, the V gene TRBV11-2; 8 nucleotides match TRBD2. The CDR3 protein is CASSFTSGNTGELFF. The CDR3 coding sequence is TGTGCCAGCAGCTTCACTAGCGGAAACACCGGGGAGCTGTTTTTT.